The clone carrying this T cell receptor (beta chain) was detected only once. Its cognate antigen is unknown. Looked up from germline, CDR1 is SGHVS and CDR2 is FNYEAQ. V lost 5 bases and J 13 bases, leaving 17 bases between the germline ends. The CDR3 is made up of 12 amino acids. This sample was taken from a study of T cell repertoires in cytomegalovirus infection. At the level of the study: Indications came from public TCR beta signatures; they pointed to CMV infection and to a matching HLA type.

Study conclusions and caveats: Individuals carrying CMV plus the relevant HLA were identified by cumulative frequency of public TCR beta families.

One entry per CDR3 protein results from TCRdb running MiXCR on the reads. The sample holds roughly 200,000 distinct CDR3 sequences, 9.5% seen once. The V call is TRBV7-6, the J call TRBJ1-1; no clear D. This TCR came from a human donor in good health (CMV status not recorded). Some clones in this sample may be carry-over from other donors' samples. Sequencing was done on a sample of PBMCs. DNA for the CDR3: TGTGCCAGCAGCCTGAGGACCCGTTCGGTTTTCTTT. It specifies CASSLRTRSVFF.